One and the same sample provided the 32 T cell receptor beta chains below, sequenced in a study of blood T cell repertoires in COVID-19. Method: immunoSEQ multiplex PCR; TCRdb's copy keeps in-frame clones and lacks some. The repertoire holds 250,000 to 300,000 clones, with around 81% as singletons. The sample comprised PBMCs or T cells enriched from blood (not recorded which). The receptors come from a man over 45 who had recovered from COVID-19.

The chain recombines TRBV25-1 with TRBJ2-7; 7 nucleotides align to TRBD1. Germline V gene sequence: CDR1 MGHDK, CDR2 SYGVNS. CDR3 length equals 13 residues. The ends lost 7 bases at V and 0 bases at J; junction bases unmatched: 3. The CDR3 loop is CASTGQVSYEQYF. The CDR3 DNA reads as TGTGCCAGCACCGGACAGGTCTCCTACGAGCAGTACTTC.

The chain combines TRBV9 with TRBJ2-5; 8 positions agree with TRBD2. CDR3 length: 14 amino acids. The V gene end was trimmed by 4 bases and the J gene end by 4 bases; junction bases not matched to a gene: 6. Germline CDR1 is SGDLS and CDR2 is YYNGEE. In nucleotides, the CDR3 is TGTGCCAGCAGCCCCGGGAGGGGCCGAGAGACCCAGTACTTC. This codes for CASSPGRGRETQYF.

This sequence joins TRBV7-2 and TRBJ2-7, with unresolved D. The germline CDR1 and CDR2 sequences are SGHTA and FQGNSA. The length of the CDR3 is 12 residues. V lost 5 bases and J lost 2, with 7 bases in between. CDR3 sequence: CASSPLPYEQYF. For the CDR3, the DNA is TGTGCCAGCAGCCCTCTCCCCTACGAGCAGTACTTC.

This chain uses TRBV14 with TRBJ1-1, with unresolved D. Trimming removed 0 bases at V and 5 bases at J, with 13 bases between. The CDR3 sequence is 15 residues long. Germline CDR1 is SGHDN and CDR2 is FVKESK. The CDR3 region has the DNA TGTGCCAGCAGCCAAGATCCCCCGGGAAAGACTGAAGCTTTCTTT. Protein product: CASSQDPPGKTEAFF.

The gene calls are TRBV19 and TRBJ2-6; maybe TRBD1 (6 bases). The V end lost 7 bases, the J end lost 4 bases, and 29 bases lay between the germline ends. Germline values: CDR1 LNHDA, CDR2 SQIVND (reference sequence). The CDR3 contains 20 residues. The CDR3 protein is CASTGGRGGAGRRGANVLTF. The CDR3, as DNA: TGTGCCAGTACGGGTGGCAGGGGCGGAGCCGGAAGGAGGGGGGCCAACGTCCTGACTTTC.

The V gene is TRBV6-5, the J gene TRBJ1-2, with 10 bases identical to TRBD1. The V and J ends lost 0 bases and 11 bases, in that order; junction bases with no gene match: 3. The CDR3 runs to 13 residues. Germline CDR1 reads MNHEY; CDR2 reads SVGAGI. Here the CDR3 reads CASSYSGDRGYTF. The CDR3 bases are TGTGCCAGCAGTTACTCGGGGGACAGGGGTTACACCTTC.

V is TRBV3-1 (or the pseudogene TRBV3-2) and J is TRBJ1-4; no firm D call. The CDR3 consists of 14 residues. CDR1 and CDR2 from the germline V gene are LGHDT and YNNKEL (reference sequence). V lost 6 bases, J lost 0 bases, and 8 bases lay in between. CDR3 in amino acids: CASSPVATNEKLFF. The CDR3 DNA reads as TGTGCCAGCAGTCCCGTAGCAACTAATGAAAAACTGTTTTTT.

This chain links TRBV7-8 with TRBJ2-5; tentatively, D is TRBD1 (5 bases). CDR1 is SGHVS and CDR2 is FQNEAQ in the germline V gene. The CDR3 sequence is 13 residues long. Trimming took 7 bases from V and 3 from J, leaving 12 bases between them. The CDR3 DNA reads TGTGCCAGCACCTCAGGGCTGAAAGAGACCCAGTACTTC. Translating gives CASTSGLKETQYF.

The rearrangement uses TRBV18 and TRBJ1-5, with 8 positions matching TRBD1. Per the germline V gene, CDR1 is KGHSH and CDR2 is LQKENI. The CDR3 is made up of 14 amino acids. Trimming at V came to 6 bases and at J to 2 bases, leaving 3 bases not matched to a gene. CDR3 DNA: TGTGCCAGCTCCCTGGACAGGGGCAATCAGCCCCAGCATTTT. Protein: CASSLDRGNQPQHF.

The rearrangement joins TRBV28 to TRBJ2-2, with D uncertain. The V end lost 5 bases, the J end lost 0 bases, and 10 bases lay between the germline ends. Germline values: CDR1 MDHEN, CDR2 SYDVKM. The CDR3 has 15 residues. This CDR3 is CASSPPHPNTGELFF. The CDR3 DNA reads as TGTGCCAGCAGTCCCCCACACCCGAACACCGGGGAGCTGTTTTTT. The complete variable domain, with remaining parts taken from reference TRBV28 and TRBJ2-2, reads DVKVTQSSRYLVKRTGEKVFLECVQDMDHENMFWYRQDPGLGLRLIYFSYDVKMKEKGDIPEGYSVSREKKERFSLILESASTNQTSMYLCASSPPHPNTGELFFGEGSRLTVL.

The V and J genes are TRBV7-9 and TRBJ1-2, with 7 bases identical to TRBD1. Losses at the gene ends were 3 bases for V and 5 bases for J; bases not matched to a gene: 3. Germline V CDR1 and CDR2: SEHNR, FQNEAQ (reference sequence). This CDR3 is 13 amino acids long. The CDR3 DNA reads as TGTGCCAGCAGCTTGGGGGACAGTTATGGCTACACCTTC. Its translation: CASSLGDSYGYTF.

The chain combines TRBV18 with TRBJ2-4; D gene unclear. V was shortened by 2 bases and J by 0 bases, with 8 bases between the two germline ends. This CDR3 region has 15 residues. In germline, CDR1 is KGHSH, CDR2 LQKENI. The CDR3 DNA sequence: TGTGCCAGCTCACCAGACGGAGTAGCCAAAAACATTCAGTACTTC. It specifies CASSPDGVAKNIQYF.

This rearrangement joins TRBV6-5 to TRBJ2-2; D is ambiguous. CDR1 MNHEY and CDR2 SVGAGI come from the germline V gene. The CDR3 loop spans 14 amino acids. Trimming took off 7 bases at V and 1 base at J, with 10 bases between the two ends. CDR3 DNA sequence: TGTGCCAGCACAAGTCACAGGAACACCGGGGAGCTGTTTTTT. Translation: CASTSHRNTGELFF.

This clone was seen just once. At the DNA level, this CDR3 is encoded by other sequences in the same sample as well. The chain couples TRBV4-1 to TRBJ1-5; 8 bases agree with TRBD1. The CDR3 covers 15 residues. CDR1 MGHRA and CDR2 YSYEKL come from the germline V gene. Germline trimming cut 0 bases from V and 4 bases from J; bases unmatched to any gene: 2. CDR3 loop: CASSQDGQGNQPQHF. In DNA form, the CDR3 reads TGCGCCAGCAGCCAAGACGGACAGGGAAATCAGCCCCAGCATTTT.

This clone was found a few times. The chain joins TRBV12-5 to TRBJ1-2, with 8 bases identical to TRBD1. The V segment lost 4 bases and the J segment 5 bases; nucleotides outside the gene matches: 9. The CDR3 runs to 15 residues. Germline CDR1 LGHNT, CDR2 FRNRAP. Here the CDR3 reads CASGSTGTGVYGYTF. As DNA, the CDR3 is TGTGCTAGTGGTTCGACCGGGACAGGCGTTTATGGCTACACCTTC. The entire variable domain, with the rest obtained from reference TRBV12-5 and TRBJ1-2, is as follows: DARVTQTPRHKVTEMGQEVTMRCQPILGHNTVFWYRQTMMQGLELLAYFRNRAPLDDSGMPKDRFSAEMPDATLATLKIQPSEPRDSAVYFCASGSTGTGVYGYTFGSGTRLTVV.

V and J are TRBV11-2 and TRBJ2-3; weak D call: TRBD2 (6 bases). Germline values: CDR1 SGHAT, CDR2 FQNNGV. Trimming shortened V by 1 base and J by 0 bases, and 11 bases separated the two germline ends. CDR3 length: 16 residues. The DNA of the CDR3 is TGTGCCAGCAGCTTAGTGGGCGGGACTAGCACAGATACGCAGTATTTT. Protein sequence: CASSLVGGTSTDTQYF.

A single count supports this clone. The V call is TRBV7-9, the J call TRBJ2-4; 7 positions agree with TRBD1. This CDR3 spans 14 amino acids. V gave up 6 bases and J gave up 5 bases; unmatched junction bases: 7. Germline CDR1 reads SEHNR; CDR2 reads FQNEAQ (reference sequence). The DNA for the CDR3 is TGTGCCAGCAGTCAATCCGGGACAGAAAACATTCAGTACTTC. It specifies CASSQSGTENIQYF. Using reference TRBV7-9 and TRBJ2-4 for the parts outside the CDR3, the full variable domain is DTGVSQNPRHKITKRGQNVTFRCDPISEHNRLYWYRQTLGQGPEFLTYFQNEAQLEKSRLLSDRFSAERPKGSFSTLEIQRTEQGDSAMYLCASSQSGTENIQYFGAGTRLSVL.

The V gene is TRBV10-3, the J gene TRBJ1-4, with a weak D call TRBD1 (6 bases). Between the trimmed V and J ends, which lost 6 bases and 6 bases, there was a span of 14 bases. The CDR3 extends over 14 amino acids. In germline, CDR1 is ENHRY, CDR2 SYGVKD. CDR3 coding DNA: TGTGCCATCAGGGAGACAGGATGGGATGAAAAACTGTTTTTT. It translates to CAIRETGWDEKLFF.

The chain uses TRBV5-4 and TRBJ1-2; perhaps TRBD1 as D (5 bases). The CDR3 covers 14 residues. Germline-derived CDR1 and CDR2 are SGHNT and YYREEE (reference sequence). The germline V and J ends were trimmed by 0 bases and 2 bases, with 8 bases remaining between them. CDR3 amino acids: CASSLGGANYGYTF. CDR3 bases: TGTGCCAGCAGCTTGGGGGGCGCAAACTATGGCTACACCTTC. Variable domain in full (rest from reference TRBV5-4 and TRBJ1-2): ETGVTQSPTHLIKTRGQQVTLRCSSQSGHNTVSWYQQALGQGPQFIFQYYREEENGRGNFPPRFSGLQFPNYSSELNVNALELDDSALYLCASSLGGANYGYTFGSGTRLTVV.

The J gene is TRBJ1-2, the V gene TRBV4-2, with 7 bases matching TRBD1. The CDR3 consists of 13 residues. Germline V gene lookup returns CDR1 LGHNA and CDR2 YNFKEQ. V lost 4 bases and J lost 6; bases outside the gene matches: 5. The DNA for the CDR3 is TGTGCCAGCAGCCCTACAGGACAGGATGGCTACACCTTC. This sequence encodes CASSPTGQDGYTF.

This chain's CDR3 is CASREGVSGNTIYF. The CDR3 DNA sequence: TGTGCCAGCCGAGAGGGAGTCTCTGGAAACACCATATATTTT. The chain is built from TRBV27 and TRBJ1-3; D remains unclear. This CDR3 is built from 14 residues. Germline assignment: CDR1 MNHEY and CDR2 SMNVEV (reference sequence). V was pared by 8 bases and J by 0 bases, with 11 bases between.

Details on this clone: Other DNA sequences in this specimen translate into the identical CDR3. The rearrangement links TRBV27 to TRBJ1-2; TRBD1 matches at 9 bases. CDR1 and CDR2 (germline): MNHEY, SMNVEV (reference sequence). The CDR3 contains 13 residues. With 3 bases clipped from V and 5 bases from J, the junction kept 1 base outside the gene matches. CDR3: CASSFGTGYGYTF. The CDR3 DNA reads TGTGCCAGCAGTTTCGGGACAGGGTATGGCTACACCTTC.

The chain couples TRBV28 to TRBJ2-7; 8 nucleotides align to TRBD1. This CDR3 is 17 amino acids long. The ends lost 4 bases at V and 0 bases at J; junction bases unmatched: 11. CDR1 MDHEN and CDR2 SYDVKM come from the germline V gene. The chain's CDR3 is CASSSPTRQGSSYEQYF. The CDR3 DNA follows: TGTGCCAGCAGTTCCCCAACCCGACAGGGGAGCTCCTACGAGCAGTACTTC. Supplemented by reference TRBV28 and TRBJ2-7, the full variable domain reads DVKVTQSSRYLVKRTGEKVFLECVQDMDHENMFWYRQDPGLGLRLIYFSYDVKMKEKGDIPEGYSVSREKKERFSLILESASTNQTSMYLCASSSPTRQGSSYEQYFGPGTRLTVT.

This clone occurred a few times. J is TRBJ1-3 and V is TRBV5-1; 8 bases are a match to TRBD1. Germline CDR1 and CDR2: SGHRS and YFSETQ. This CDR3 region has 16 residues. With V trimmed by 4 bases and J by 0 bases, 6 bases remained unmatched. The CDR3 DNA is TGCGCCAGCAGCCAAGGACAGGGACTCTCTGGAAACACCATATATTTT. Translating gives CASSQGQGLSGNTIYF.

CDR3 region: CATSDFTGAVYNEQFF. DNA for the CDR3: TGTGCCACCAGTGATTTCACAGGGGCGGTCTACAATGAGCAGTTCTTC. The chain carries TRBV24-1 and TRBJ2-1; 7 positions match TRBD1. The J segment lost 3 bases and the V segment lost 1 base, leaving 5 bases of the junction unmatched. The CDR3 has 16 amino acids. CDR1 and CDR2 from the germline V gene are KGHDR and SFDVKD.

The CDR3 region has the DNA TGTGCCAGCAGTTACTCGAAGGACAGTACCTACGAGCAGTACTTC. Its protein is CASSYSKDSTYEQYF. The J gene is TRBJ2-7, the V gene TRBV6-6; possible D gene TRBD1, 6 bases. Germline CDR1 is MNHNY and CDR2 is SVGAGI (reference sequence). V lost 0 bases, J lost 2 bases, and 11 bases lay in between. The CDR3 sequence is 15 residues long.

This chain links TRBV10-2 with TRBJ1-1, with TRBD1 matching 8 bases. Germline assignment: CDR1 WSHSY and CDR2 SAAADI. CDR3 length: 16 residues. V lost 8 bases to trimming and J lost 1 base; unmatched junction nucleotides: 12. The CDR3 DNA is TGCGCCAGCGGACTGATTGTAGGGACAGGGAACACTGAAGCTTTCTTT. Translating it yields CASGLIVGTGNTEAFF.

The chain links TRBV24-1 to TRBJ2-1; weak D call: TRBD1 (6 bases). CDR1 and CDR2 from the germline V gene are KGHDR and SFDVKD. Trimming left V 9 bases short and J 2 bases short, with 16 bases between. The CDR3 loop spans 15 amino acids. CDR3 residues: CATGREGTPYNEQFF. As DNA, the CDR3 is TGTGCCACCGGACGAGAAGGGACACCCTACAATGAGCAGTTCTTC.

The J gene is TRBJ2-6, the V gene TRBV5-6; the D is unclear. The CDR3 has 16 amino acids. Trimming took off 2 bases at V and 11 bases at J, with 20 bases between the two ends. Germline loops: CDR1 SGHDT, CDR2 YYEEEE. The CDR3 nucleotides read TGTGCCAGCAGCTTTAGGCAGGCCTCTTTAATCCACGTCCTGACTTTC. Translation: CASSFRQASLIHVLTF.

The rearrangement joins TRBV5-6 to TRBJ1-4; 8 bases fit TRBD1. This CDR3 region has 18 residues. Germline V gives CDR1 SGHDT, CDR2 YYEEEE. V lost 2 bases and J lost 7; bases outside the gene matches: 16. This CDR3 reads CASSFLRKRQGRSEKLFF. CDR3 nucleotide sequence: TGTGCCAGCAGCTTCCTCCGAAAAAGACAGGGGAGGAGTGAAAAACTGTTTTTT. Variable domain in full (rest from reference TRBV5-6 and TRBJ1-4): DAGVTQSPTHLIKTRGQQVTLRCSPKSGHDTVSWYQQALGQGPQFIFQYYEEEERQRGNFPDRFSGHQFPNYSSELNVNALLLGDSALYLCASSFLRKRQGRSEKLFFGSGTQLSVL.

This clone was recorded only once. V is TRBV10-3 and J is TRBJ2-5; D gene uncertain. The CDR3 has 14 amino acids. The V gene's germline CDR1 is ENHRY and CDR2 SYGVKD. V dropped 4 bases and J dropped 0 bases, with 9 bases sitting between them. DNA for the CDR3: TGTGCCATCAGTGGAGAACCCGACCAAGAGACCCAGTACTTC. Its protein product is CAISGEPDQETQYF.

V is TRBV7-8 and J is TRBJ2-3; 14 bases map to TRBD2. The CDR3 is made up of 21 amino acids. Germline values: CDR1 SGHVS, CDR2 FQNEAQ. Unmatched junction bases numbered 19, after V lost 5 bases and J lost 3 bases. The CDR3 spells CASSAHHAGTSGGSGTDTQYF. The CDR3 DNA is TGTGCCAGCAGCGCTCACCATGCAGGGACTAGCGGGGGAAGTGGAACAGATACGCAGTATTTT.